One T cell receptor (beta chain) is described in this entry. Its antigen is still unknown. The V and J ends lost 2 bases and 7 bases respectively, with 12 bases between them. The germline CDR1 and CDR2 sequences are MGHRA and YSYEKL. This CDR3 has 15 residues. The data belong to a study of T-cell memory formation after mild COVID-19. Turning to the study itself: TCR clusters showed largely donor specificity. Whole-study results and caveats: Cross-reactive memory apparently joined, as some responding clones appeared in pre-infection memory. Later expanders leaned toward CD4+, whereas clones contracting from day 15 to 85 were balanced CD4/CD8.

The 5'RACE method, run with constant-segment primers, produced TCR alpha and TCR beta cDNA libraries (carrying sample barcodes and UMIs). One entry per CDR3 protein, called by TCRdb with MiXCR from the 5' RACE reads. The table lists 170,000 or so distinct CDR3 sequences, around a third of them singletons. This chain links TRBV4-1 with TRBJ1-6, with TRBD1 as a possible D gene (6 bases). The receptor was isolated from an adult woman who had mild COVID-19 (a few samples of this study predate the infection). Cell type and time point are not known. The material sequenced was PBMCs or a T cell subset sorted from them (not recorded which). The CDR3 reads CASSQHSTGNSPLHF. The CDR3 DNA reads TGCGCCAGCAGCCAACATTCCACAGGGAATTCACCCCTCCACTTT.